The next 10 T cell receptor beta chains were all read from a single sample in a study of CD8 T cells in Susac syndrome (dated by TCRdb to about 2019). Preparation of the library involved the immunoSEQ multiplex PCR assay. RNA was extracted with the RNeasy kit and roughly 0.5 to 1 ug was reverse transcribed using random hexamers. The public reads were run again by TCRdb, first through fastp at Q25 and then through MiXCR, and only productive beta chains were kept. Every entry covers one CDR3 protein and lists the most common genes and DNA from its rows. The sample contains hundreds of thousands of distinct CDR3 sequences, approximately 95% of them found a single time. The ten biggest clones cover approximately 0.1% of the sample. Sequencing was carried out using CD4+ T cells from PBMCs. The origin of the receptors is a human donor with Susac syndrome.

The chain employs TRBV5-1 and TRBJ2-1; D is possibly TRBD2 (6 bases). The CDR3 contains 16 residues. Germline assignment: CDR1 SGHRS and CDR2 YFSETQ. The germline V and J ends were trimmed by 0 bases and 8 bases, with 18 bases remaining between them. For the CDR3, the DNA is TGCGCCAGCAGCTTGGGCGGGACCAACCTTAACGATGAGCAGTTCTTC. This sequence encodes CASSLGGTNLNDEQFF.

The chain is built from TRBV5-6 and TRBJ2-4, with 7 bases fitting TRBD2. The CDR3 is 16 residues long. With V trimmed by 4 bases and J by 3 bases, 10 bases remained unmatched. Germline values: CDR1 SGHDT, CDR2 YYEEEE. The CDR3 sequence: CASSPTRGSGKNIQYF. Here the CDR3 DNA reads TGTGCCAGCAGCCCTACCCGCGGGAGTGGCAAAAACATTCAGTACTTC.

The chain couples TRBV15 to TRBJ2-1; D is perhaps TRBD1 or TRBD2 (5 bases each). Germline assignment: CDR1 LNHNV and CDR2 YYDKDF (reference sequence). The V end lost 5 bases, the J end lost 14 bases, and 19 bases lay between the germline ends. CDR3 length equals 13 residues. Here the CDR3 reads CATSAAVGDPKFF. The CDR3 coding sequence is TGTGCCACCAGCGCAGCGGTAGGGGACCCTAAGTTCTTC.

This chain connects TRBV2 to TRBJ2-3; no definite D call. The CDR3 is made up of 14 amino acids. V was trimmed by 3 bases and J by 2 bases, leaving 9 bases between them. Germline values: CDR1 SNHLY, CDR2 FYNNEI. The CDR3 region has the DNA TGTGCCAGCAGTGATTCCAGCTACACAGATACGCAGTATTTT. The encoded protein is CASSDSSYTDTQYF.

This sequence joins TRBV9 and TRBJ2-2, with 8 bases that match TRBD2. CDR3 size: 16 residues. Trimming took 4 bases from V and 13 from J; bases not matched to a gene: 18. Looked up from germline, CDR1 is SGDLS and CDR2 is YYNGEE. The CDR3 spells CASSPLGAGESGWLFF. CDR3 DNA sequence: TGTGCCAGCAGCCCACTCGGAGCGGGAGAATCGGGGTGGCTGTTTTTT.

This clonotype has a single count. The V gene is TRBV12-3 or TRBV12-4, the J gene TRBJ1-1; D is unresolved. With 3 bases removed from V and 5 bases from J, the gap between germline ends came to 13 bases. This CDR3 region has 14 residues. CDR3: CASSFNGGGTEAFF. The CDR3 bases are TGTGCCAGCAGTTTTAATGGCGGCGGAACTGAAGCTTTCTTT.

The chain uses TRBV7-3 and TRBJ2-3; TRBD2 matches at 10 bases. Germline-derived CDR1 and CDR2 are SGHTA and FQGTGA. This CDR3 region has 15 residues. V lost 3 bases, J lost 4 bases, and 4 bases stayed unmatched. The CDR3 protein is CASSFSGTSADTQYF. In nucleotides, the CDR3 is TGTGCCAGCAGCTTCTCCGGGACTAGCGCAGATACGCAGTATTTT.

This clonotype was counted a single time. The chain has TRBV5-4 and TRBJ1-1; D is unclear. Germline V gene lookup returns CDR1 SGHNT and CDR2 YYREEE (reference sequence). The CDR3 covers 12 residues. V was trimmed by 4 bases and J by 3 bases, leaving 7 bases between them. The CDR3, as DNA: TGTGCCAGCAGCCTGCCTTACACTGAAGCTTTCTTT. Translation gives CASSLPYTEAFF.

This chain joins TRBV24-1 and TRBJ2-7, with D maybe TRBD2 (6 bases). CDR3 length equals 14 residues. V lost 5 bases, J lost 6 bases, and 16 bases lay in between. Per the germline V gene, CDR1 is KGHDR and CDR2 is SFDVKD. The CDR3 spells CATSGGKLDSEQYF. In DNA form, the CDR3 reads TGTGCCACCAGTGGCGGGAAGTTGGATTCCGAGCAGTACTTC.

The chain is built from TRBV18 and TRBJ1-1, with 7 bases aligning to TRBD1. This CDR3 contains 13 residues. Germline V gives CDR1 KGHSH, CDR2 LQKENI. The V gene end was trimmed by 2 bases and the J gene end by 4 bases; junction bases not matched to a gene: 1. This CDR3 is CASSPDRATEAFF. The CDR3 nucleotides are TGTGCCAGCTCACCAGACAGGGCCACTGAAGCTTTCTTT.